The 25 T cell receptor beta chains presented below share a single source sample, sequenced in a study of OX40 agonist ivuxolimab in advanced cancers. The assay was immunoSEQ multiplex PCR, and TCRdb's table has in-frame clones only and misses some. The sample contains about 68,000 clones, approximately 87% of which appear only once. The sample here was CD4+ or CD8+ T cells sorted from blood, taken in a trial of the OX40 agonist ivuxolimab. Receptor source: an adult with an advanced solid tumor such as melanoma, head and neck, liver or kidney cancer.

CDR3 DNA: TGCGCCAGCAGCCCGGGTCCCCTCGGCTATGGCTACACCTTC. Amino acids: CASSPGPLGYGYTF. The chain couples TRBV4-1 to TRBJ1-2; D is undetermined. The CDR3 has 14 amino acids. Trimming shortened V by 4 bases and J by 4 bases, and 13 bases separated the two germline ends. Germline V gene sequence: CDR1 MGHRA, CDR2 YSYEKL.

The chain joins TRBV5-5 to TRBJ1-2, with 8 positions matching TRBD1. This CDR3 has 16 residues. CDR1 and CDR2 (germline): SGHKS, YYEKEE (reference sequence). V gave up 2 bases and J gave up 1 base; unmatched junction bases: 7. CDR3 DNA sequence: TGTGCCAGCAGCTTCACGGGGACAGGCCTTAACTATGGCTACACCTTC. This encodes CASSFTGTGLNYGYTF.

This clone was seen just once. CDR3 DNA sequence: TGCGCCAGCAGCACCGAAAAGTCCTACGAGCAGTACTTC. Translating gives CASSTEKSYEQYF. This chain connects TRBV4-1 to TRBJ2-7, with D uncertain. The V end lost 5 bases, the J end lost 1 base, and 9 bases lay between the germline ends. The germline CDR1 and CDR2 sequences are MGHRA and YSYEKL. The CDR3 is made up of 13 amino acids.

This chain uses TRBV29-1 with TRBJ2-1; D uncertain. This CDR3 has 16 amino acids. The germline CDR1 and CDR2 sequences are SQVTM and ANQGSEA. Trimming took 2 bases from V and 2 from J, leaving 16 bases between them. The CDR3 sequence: CSVELQARSAYNEQFF. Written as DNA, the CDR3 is TGCAGCGTTGAACTCCAGGCGAGAAGTGCCTACAATGAGCAGTTCTTC.

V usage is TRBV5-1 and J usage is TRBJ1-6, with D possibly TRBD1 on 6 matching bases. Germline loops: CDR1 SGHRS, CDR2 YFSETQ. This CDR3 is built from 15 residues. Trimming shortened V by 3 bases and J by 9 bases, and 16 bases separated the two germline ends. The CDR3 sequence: CASSSGQGLASPLHF. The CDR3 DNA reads TGCGCCAGCAGCTCCGGTCAGGGGTTGGCTTCACCCCTCCACTTT.

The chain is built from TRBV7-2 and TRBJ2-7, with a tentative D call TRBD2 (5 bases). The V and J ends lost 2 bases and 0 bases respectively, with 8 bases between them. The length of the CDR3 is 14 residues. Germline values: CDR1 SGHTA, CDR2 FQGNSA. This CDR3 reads CASSLKGSSYEQYF. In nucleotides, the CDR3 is TGTGCCAGCAGCTTAAAAGGGAGCTCCTACGAGCAGTACTTC.

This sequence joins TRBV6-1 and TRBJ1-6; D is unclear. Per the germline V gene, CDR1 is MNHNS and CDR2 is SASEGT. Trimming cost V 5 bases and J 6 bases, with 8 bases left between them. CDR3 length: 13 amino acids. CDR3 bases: TGTGCCAGCAGTTATGGTAGTAATTCACCCCTCCACTTT. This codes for CASSYGSNSPLHF.

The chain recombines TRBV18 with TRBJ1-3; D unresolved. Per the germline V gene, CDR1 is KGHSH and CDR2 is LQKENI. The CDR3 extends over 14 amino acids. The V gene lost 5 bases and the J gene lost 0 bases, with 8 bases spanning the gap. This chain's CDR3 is CASSATDSGNTIYF. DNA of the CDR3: TGTGCCAGCTCAGCAACAGACTCTGGAAACACCATATATTTT.

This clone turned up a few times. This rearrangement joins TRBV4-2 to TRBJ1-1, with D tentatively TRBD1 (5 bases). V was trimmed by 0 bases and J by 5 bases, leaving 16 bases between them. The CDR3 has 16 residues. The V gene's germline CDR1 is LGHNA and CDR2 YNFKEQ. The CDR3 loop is CASSQEVVRGRTEAFF. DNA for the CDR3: TGTGCCAGCAGCCAAGAGGTGGTGAGGGGCAGGACTGAAGCTTTCTTT.

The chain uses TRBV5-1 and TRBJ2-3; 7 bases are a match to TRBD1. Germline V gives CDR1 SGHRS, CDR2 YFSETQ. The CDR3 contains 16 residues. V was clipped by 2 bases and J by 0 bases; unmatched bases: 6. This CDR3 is CASSLGGQASTDTQYF. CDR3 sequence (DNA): TGCGCCAGCAGCTTAGGCGGACAGGCTAGCACAGATACGCAGTATTTT.

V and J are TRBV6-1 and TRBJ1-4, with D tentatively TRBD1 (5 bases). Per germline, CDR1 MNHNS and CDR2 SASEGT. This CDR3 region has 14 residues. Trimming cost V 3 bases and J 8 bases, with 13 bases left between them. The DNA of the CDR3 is TGTGCCAGCAGTGACGGGCAGGGCGGAGAAAAACTGTTTTTT. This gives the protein CASSDGQGGEKLFF.

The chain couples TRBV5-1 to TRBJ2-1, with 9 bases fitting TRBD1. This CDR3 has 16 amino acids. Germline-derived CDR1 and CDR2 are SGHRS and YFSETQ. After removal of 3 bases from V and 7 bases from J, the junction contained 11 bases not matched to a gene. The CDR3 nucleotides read TGCGCCAGCAGCTCCACCCACGGACAGGGGAGGAATGAGCAGTTCTTC. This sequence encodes CASSSTHGQGRNEQFF.

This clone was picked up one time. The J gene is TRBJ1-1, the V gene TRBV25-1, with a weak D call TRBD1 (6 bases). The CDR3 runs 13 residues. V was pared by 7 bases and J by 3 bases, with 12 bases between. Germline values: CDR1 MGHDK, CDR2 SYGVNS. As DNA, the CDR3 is TGTGCCAGCACCAAACAGGGATACACTGAAGCTTTCTTT. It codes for CASTKQGYTEAFF.

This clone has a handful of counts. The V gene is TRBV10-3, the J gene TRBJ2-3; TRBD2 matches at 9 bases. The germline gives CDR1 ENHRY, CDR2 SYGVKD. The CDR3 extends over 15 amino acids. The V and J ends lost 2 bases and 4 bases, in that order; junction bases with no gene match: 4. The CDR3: CAISELAGSADTQYF. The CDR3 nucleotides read TGTGCCATCAGTGAGCTAGCGGGGTCCGCAGATACGCAGTATTTT.

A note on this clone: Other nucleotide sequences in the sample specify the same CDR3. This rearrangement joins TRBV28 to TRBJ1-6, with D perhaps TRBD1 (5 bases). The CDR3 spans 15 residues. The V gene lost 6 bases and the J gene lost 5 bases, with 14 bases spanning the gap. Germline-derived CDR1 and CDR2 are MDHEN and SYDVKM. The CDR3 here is CASRSTGVNNSPLHF. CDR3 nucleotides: TGTGCCAGCAGATCTACGGGGGTAAATAATTCACCCCTCCACTTT.

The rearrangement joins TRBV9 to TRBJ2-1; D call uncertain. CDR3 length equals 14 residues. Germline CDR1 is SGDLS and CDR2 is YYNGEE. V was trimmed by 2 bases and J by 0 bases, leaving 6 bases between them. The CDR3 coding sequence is TGTGCCAGCAGCGTGTCTATCTCCTACAATGAGCAGTTCTTC. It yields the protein CASSVSISYNEQFF.

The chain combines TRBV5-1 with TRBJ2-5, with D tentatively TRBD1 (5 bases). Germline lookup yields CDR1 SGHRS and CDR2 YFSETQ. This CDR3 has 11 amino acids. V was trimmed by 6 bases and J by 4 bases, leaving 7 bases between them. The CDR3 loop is CASTGRETQYF. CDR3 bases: TGCGCCAGCACAGGGCGAGAGACCCAGTACTTC.

CDR3 in amino acids: CASSLCRPPDRGGQPQHF. CDR3 DNA: TGTGCCAGCAGCTTATGCCGCCCCCCCGACAGGGGCGGGCAGCCCCAGCATTTT. The gene calls are TRBV7-4 and TRBJ1-5; 8 bases line up with TRBD1. The CDR3 has 18 residues. Germline V CDR1 and CDR2: SGHVT, SQSDAQ. J gave up 7 bases and V 2 bases, and 16 bases lay outside the gene matches.

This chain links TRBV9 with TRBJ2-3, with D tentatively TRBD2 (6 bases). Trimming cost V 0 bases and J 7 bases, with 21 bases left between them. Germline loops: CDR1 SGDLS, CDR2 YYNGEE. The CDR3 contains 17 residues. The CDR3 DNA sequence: TGTGCCAGCAGCGTAGAAGTACGAGGAGCAGGAGGGAATACGCAGTATTTT. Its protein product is CASSVEVRGAGGNTQYF.

The CDR3 coding sequence is TGCGCCAGCAGCTTGGGGACAGAGGGTGAGCAGTTCTTC. Translation gives CASSLGTEGEQFF. The gene calls are TRBV5-1 and TRBJ2-1; D perhaps matches TRBD1 (6 bases). The germline V gene encodes CDR1 SGHRS and CDR2 YFSETQ. Trimming shortened V by 0 bases and J by 9 bases, and 10 bases separated the two germline ends. The CDR3 is 13 amino acids.

The CDR3 coding sequence is TGTGCCAGCAGCTTAGCGATCGGGACAGGGGATGAAAAACTGTTTTTT. It codes for CASSLAIGTGDEKLFF. This chain uses TRBV7-2 with TRBJ1-4, with 10 bases aligning to TRBD1. CDR1 SGHTA and CDR2 FQGNSA come from the germline V gene. Trimming cost V 0 bases and J 6 bases; bases outside gene matches: 4. This CDR3 comprises 16 residues.

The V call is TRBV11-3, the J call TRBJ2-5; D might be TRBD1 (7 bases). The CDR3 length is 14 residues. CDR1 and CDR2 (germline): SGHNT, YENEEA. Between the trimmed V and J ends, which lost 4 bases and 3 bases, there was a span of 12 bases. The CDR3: CASSSGGGEETQYF. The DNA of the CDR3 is TGTGCCAGCAGCTCTGGAGGGGGCGAAGAGACCCAGTACTTC.

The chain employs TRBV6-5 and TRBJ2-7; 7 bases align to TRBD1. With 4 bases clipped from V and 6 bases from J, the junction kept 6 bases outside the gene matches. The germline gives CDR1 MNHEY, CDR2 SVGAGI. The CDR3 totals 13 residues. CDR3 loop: CASSSEQGIEQYF. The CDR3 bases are TGTGCCAGCAGTTCGGAACAGGGGATCGAGCAGTACTTC.

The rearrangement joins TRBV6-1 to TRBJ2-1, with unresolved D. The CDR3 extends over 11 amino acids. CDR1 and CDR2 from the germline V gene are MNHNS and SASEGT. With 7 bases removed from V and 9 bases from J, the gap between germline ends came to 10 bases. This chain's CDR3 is CASTATGEQFF. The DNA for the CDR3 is TGTGCCAGCACTGCCACGGGTGAGCAGTTCTTC.

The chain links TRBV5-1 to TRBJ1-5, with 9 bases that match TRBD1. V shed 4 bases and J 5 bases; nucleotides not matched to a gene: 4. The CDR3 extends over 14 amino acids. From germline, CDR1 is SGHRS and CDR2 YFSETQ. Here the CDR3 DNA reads TGCGCCAGCAGCCCCGGGACAGGGTATCAGCCCCAGCATTTT. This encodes CASSPGTGYQPQHF.